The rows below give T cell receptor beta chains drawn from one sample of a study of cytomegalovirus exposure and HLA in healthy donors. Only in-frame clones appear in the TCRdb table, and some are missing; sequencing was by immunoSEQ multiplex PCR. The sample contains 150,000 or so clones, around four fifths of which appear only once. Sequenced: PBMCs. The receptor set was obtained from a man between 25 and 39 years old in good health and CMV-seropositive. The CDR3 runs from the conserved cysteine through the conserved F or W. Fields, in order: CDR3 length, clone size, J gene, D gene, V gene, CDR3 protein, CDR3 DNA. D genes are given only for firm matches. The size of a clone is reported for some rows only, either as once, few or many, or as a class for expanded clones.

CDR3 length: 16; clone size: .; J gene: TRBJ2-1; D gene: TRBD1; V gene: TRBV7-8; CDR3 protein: CASSFARGGPTREQFF; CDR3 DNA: TGTGCCAGCAGCTTTGCGCGAGGGGGCCCCACGCGAGAGCAGTTCTTC
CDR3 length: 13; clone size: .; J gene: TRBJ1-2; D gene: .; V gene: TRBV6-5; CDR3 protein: CASRYTQEYGYTF; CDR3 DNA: TGTGCCAGCAGGTACACACAGGAATATGGCTACACCTTC
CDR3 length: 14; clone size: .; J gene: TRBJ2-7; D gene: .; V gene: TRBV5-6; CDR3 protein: CASSLTGFDDEQYF; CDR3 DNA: TGTGCCAGCAGCTTGACAGGGTTTGACGACGAGCAGTACTTC
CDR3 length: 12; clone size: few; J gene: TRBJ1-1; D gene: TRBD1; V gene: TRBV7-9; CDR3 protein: CASSRDSGEAFF; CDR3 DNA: TGTGCCAGCAGCCGGGACAGCGGTGAAGCTTTCTTT
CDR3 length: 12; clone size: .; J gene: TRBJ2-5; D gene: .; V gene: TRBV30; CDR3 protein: CAWSALEGTQYF; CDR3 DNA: TGTGCCTGGAGTGCGCTAGAGGGGACCCAGTACTTC
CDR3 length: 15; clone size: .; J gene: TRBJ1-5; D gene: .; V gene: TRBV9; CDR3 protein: CASSVDQGASQPQHF; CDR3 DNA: TGTGCCAGCAGCGTAGATCAGGGCGCGAGTCAGCCCCAGCATTTT
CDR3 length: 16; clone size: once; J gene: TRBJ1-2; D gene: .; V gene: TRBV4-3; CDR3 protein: CASSQDRGGGLYGYTF; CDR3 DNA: TGCGCCAGCAGCCAAGATCGGGGAGGAGGCCTCTATGGCTACACCTTC
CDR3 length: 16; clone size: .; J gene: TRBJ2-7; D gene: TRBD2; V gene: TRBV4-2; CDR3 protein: CASSRRTSGAAYEQYF; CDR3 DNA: TGTGCCAGCAGCCGTAGGACTAGCGGGGCCGCCTACGAGCAGTACTTC
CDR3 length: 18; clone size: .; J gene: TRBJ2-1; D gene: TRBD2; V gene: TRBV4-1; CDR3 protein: CASSPGDSGGAFYNEQFF; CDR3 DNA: TGCGCCAGCAGCCCGGGGGATAGCGGGGGGGCCTTCTACAATGAGCAGTTCTTC
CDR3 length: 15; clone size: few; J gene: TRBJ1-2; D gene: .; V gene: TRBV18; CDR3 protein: CASSPSSNGGGGYTF; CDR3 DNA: TGTGCCAGCTCACCATCCTCTAACGGGGGGGGTGGCTACACCTTC
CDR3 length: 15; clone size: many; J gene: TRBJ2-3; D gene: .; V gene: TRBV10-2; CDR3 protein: CASSVAGAFTDTQYF; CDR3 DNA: TGCGCCAGCAGCGTCGCGGGGGCCTTCACAGATACGCAGTATTTT
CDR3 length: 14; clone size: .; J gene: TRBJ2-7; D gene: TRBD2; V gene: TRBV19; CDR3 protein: CASTEGGSSYEQYF; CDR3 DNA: TGTGCCAGTACGGAGGGCGGGAGTTCCTACGAGCAGTACTTC
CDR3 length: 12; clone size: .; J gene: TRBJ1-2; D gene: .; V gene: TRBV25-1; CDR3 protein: CASSEVEGGYTF; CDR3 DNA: TGTGCCAGCAGTGAGGTCGAGGGTGGCTACACCTTC
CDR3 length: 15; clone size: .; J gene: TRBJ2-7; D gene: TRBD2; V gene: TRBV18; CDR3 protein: CASSLTGGPPYEQYF; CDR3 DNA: TGTGCCAGCTCACTAACGGGGGGACCTCCCTACGAGCAGTACTTC
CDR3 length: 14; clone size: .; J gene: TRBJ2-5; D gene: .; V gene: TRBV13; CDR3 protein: CASSMGTEGETQYF; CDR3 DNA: TGTGCCAGCAGCATGGGGACGGAGGGGGAGACCCAGTACTTC
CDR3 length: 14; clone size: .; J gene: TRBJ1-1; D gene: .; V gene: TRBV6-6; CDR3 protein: CASSYRPQGSEAFF; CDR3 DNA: TGTGCCAGCAGTTACCGCCCACAGGGCTCCGAAGCTTTCTTT
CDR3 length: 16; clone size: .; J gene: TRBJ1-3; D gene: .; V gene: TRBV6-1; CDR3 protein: CASSEQPGHSGNTIYF; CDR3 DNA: TGTGCCAGCAGTGAGCAACCAGGGCACTCTGGAAACACCATATATTTT
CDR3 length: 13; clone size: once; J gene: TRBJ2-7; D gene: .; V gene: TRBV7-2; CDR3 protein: CASSSGQSYEQYF; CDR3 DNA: TGTGCCAGCAGCTCCGGACAGAGCTACGAGCAGTACTTC
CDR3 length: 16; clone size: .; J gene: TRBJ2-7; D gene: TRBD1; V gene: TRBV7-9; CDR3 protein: CASSLARTGPTYEQYF; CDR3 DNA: TGTGCCAGCAGCTTAGCTCGGACAGGGCCGACCTACGAGCAGTACTTC
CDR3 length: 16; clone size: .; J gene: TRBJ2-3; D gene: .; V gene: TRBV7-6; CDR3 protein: CASSLAGLPGTDTQYF; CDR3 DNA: TGTGCCAGCAGCTTAGCGGGACTCCCGGGGACAGATACGCAGTATTTT
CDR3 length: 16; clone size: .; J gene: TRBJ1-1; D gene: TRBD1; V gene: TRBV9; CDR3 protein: CASSATGGSGNTEAFF; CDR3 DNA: TGTGCCAGCAGCGCCACAGGGGGCAGTGGGAACACTGAAGCTTTCTTT
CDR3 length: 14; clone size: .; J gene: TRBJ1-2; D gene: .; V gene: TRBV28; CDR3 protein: CASRQTVFSYGYTF; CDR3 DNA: TGTGCCAGCAGACAGACAGTTTTTAGCTATGGCTACACCTTC
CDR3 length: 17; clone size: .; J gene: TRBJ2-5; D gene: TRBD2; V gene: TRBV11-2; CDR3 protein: CASSTRLAGTPQETQYF; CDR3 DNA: TGTGCCAGCAGCACCCGACTAGCGGGGACCCCCCAAGAGACCCAGTACTTC
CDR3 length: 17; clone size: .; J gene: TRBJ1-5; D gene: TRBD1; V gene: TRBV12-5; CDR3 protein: CASGLVLGRGLYQPQHF; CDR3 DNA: TGTGCTAGTGGTTTGGTACTTGGCAGGGGGCTGTATCAGCCCCAGCATTTT
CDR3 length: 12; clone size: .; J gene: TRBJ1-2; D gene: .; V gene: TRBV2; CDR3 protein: CASSEDRAGYTF; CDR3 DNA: TGTGCCAGCAGTGAAGACAGGGCAGGCTACACCTTC
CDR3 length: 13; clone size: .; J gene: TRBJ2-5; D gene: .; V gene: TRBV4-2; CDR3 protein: CASSQRDLETQYF; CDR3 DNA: TGTGCCAGCAGCCAACGGGACTTGGAGACCCAGTACTTC